This TCR beta chain was captured by sequencing in a study of blood T cell repertoires in COVID-19 (TCRdb year 2020). Concerning the study at large: Samples from collaborators originated in the United States, Italy and Spain and spanned both the acute and convalescent phases of COVID-19. Deeply sampled blood TCRbeta repertoires from subjects exposed to, actively infected with, or recovered from COVID-19 were included in the dataset. The repertoires were released in a freely available public database meant as a resource for research on the immune response to SARS-CoV-2. The prospective study material was composed of cDNA or gDNA derived from T cells, B-cell-depleted T cells, or PBMCs. HLA class I and class II types, where available, came from metadata supplied by the sample provider rather than from assay-based typing. A de-identified subject ID, COVID-19 status, age in years and sex were almost always included in the sample metadata. The samples were drawn from two sources: the first 160 participants of the ongoing ImmuneRACE study, and 1,254 subjects contributed by 6 global collaborators. The investigation overall reported the following: How much clinical and demographic metadata was included differed by source and by participant, and the metadata was provided uncurated.

In the case of this clone: Its antigen is not yet known. Nothing much larger sits one base from this clone, and base qualities are not available.

Including cysteine and phenylalanine, the CDR3 has 17 amino acids. Only the CDR3 DNA is retained, 51 bases long and in frame from the first base. The germline V gene sets CDR1 to LGHNA and CDR2 to YSLEER. The junction shows trimming of 0 bases on V and 1 base on J, plus 15 bases between the germline ends. TCRbeta CDR3 regions were amplified from genomic DNA by means of the immunoSEQ Assay, a bias-controlled multiplex PCR. The published analysis was carried out like this. Within the assay, amplification of reference gene primers was used to estimate how many nucleated cells each sample contained. To quantify the absolute abundance of each unique TCRbeta CDR3 rearrangement, sequence reads were collapsed and filtered. For each sample, productive Simpson clonality was calculated as the square root of Simpson's diversity index over productive rearrangements. Imported from immuneACCESS, the table was reduced by TCRdb to in-frame sequences with V and J called. These copies leave out some clones; in studies compared against another copy, an unresolved V gene accounts for under half, and the cause of the remainder is not known. V, J and clone size are those of that table, while D and trimming were read from the DNA. This sample holds more than 95,000 clones; 85% were observed only once. Of the sample, 20% to 30% is held by the ten largest clones.

Whole blood was collected in K2EDTA tubes by collaborating institutions according to the institutions' own protocols. For TCRbeta analysis, collaborator samples were shipped as frozen whole blood, as isolated PBMCs, or as DNA extracted from either sample type. In this chain, TRBV4-3 is recombined with TRBJ1-1; TRBD1 might be the D gene, on 5 matching bases. The sequencing input was peripheral blood. The receptor was isolated from a woman older than 75 with acute or convalescent COVID-19. The DNA sequence is given as TGCGCCAGCAGCCAAGATGCTCCGGGGGGGTGGAACACTGAAGCTTTCTTT. Translated, this gives CASSQDAPGGWNTEAFF.